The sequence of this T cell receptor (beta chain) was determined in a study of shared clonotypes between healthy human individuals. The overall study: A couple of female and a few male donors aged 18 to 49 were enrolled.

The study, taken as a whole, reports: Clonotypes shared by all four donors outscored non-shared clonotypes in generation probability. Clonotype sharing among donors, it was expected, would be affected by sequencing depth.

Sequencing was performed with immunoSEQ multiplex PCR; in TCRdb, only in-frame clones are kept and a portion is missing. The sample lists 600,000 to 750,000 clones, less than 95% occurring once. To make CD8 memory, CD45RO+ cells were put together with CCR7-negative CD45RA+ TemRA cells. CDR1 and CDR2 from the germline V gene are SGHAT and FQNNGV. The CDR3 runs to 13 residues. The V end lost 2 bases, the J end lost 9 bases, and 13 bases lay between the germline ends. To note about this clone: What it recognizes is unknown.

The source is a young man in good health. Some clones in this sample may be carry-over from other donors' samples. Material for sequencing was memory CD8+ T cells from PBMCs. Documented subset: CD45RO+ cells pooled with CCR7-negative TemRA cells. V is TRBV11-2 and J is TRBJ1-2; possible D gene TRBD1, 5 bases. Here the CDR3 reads CASSLNQGWSYTF. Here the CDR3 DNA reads TGTGCCAGCAGCTTAAACCAGGGTTGGAGCTACACCTTC.